The 10 T cell receptor beta chains given below trace back to one sample, sequenced in a study of blood T cell repertoires in COVID-19. The assay was immunoSEQ multiplex PCR, and TCRdb's table has in-frame clones only and misses some. Of some 110,000 clones in the sample, 80% to 85% were seen once. Input material: PBMCs or T cells enriched from blood (not recorded which). The receptors derive from a woman aged 30 to 39 who had recovered from COVID-19.

The gene calls are TRBV7-4 and TRBJ1-6; no firm D call. Germline assignment: CDR1 SGHVT and CDR2 SQSDAQ. The CDR3 is made up of 16 amino acids. V was trimmed by 3 bases and J by 7 bases, leaving 16 bases between them. CDR3 loop: CASSFCTVLLNSPLHF. Written as DNA, the CDR3 is TGTGCCAGCAGCTTCTGTACAGTTTTGCTAAATTCACCCCTCCACTTT.

The chain employs TRBV5-4 and TRBJ2-7; 11 positions agree with TRBD2. Germline assignment: CDR1 SGHNT and CDR2 YYREEE (reference sequence). The V gene end was trimmed by 3 bases and the J gene end by 4 bases; junction bases not matched to a gene: 6. The CDR3 extends over 15 amino acids. CDR3: CASSSLAGDIYEQYF. The CDR3 nucleotides read TGTGCCAGCAGCTCACTAGCGGGGGATATATACGAGCAGTACTTC.

This clone has only one observation. This chain uses TRBV7-2 with TRBJ2-2; D perhaps matches TRBD2 (5 bases). Trimming stripped 0 bases from V and 3 bases from J, with 14 bases between. The CDR3 contains 17 residues. Germline CDR1 reads SGHTA; CDR2 reads FQGNSA. The CDR3 sequence: CASSLALRRTHTGELFF. The DNA for the CDR3 is TGTGCCAGCAGCTTAGCGCTTCGCAGGACTCACACCGGGGAGCTGTTTTTT. The variable domain in full, with the rest retrieved from reference TRBV7-2 and TRBJ2-2, is GAGVSQSPSNKVTEKGKDVELRCDPISGHTALYWYRQSLGQGLEFLIYFQGNSAPDKSGLPSDRFSAERTGGSVSTLTIQRTQQEDSAVYLCASSLALRRTHTGELFFGEGSRLTVL.

The V gene is TRBV2, the J gene TRBJ1-5, with 7 bases identical to TRBD1. CDR1 is SNHLY and CDR2 is FYNNEI in the germline V gene. The CDR3 contains 13 residues. V shed 7 bases and J 4 bases; nucleotides not matched to a gene: 4. The CDR3 region is CASKGTENQPQHF. The CDR3, as DNA: TGTGCCAGCAAAGGGACAGAGAATCAGCCCCAGCATTTT.

The rearrangement joins TRBV7-2 to TRBJ1-2; 8 nucleotides align to TRBD1. Per germline, CDR1 SGHTA and CDR2 FQGNSA. V dropped 5 bases and J dropped 4; count of bases not matched to a gene: 6. The CDR3 consists of 14 residues. CDR3 DNA sequence: TGTGCCAGCAGCCAGGGGGCGCGGGTCTATGGCTACACCTTC. Protein sequence: CASSQGARVYGYTF.

The chain is built from TRBV5-4 and TRBJ2-7, with 9 bases identical to TRBD2. From germline, CDR1 is SGHNT and CDR2 YYREEE (reference sequence). The CDR3 runs 15 residues. V was clipped by 4 bases and J by 4 bases; unmatched bases: 9. CDR3 sequence reads: CASSPSSGSPYEQYF. The DNA of the CDR3 is TGTGCCAGCAGCCCCAGTAGCGGGAGTCCGTACGAGCAGTACTTC.

The chain combines TRBV7-2 with TRBJ2-7; 7 bases fit TRBD1. This CDR3 has 14 residues. The V gene's germline CDR1 is SGHTA and CDR2 FQGNSA. Germline trimming cut 3 bases from V and 2 bases from J; bases unmatched to any gene: 4. CDR3 in DNA: TGTGCCAGCAGCTTGACAGGGATCACCTACGAGCAGTACTTC. Amino acids: CASSLTGITYEQYF. Full variable domain (missing parts from reference TRBV7-2 and TRBJ2-7): GAGVSQSPSNKVTEKGKDVELRCDPISGHTALYWYRQSLGQGLEFLIYFQGNSAPDKSGLPSDRFSAERTGGSVSTLTIQRTQQEDSAVYLCASSLTGITYEQYFGPGTRLTVT.

The rearrangement joins TRBV28 to TRBJ2-3; the match to TRBD2 covers 7 bases. The J segment lost 6 bases and the V segment lost 6 bases, leaving 3 bases of the junction unmatched. Germline CDR1 MDHEN, CDR2 SYDVKM. The CDR3 totals 12 residues. The CDR3 coding sequence is TGTGCCAGCAGCGCCGGGAGGGATACGCAGTATTTT. It is translated as CASSAGRDTQYF.

This clone appeared a single time. The chain links TRBV7-2 to TRBJ2-7, with 7 bases matching TRBD2. The germline V gene has CDR1 SGHTA and CDR2 FQGNSA. V lost 0 bases and J lost 5; bases outside the gene matches: 7. CDR3 length: 15 amino acids. CDR3 nucleotide sequence: TGTGCCAGCAGCTTAGCCTCCAGCGGGACCCACGAGCAGTACTTC. This sequence encodes CASSLASSGTHEQYF.

The chain has TRBV7-8 and TRBJ2-3; D is possibly TRBD1 (5 bases). The CDR3 totals 15 residues. V was clipped by 5 bases and J by 5 bases, with 17 bases between them. CDR1 is SGHVS and CDR2 is FQNEAQ in the germline V gene. This CDR3 is CASSPTTETGDTQYF. The DNA for the CDR3 is TGTGCCAGCAGCCCCACGACAGAAACGGGAGATACGCAGTATTTT.